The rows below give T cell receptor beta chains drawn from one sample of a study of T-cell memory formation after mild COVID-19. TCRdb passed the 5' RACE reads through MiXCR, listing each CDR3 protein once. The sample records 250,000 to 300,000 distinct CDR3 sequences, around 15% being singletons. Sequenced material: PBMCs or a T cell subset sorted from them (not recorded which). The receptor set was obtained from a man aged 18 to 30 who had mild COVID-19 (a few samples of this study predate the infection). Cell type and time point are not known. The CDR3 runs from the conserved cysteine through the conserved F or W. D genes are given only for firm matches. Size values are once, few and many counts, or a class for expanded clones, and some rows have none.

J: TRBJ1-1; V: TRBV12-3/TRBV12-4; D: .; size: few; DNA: TGTGCCAGCACCCCTGGACCTTCCGTAGGGGCTTTCTTT; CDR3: CASTPGPSVGAFF
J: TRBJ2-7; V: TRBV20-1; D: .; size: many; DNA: TGCAGTGCTAGTCCCGGCGGGGGACAGGACTCCTACGAGCAGTACTTC; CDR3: CSASPGGGQDSYEQYF
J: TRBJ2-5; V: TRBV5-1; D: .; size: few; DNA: TGCGCCAGCAGCTTGATGGGACCAGAGACCCAGTACTTC; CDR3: CASSLMGPETQYF
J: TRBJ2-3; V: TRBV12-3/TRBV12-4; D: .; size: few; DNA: TGTGCCAGCCTTGGGGGACTTAGCACAGATACGCAGTATTTT; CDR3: CASLGGLSTDTQYF
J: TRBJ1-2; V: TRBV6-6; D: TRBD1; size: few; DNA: TGTGCCAGCAGTCTCTTACAGGGGGCGTCGAATGATGGCTACACCTTC; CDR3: CASSLLQGASNDGYTF
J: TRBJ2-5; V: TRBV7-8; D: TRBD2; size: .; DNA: TGTGCCAGCAGCTTAGGGCTAGCGGGGGCCCTCCGCGAGACCCAGTACTTC; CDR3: CASSLGLAGALRETQYF
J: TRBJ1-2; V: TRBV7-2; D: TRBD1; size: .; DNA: TGTGCCAGCGTCGCAGGGGGCTTCTCCCCTGGCTACACCTTC; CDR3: CASVAGGFSPGYTF
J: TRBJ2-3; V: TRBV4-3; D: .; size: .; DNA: TGCGCCAGCAGCCAAGCCCACGGTTCTAGTGCAGATACGCAGTATTTT; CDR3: CASSQAHGSSADTQYF
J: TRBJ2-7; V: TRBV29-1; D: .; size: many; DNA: TGCAGCGTTAGTCAGAACTACGAGCAGTACTTC; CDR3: CSVSQNYEQYF
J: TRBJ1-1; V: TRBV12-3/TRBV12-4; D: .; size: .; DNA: TGTGCCAGCAGTTTAAGCCTGGTGAACACTGAAGCTTTCTTT; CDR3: CASSLSLVNTEAFF
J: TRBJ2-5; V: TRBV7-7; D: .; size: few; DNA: TGTGCCAGCAGCCCAGGGACACCCCCGGGTCGAGAGACCCAGTACTTC; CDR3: CASSPGTPPGRETQYF
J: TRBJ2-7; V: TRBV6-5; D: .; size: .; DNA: TGTGCCAGCAGCGACGGTCAGGGAAACTACGAGCAGTACTTC; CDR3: CASSDGQGNYEQYF
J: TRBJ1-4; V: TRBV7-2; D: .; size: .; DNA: TGTGCCAGCAGCCCCCCCCCTAATGAAAAACTGTTTTTT; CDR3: CASSPPPNEKLFF
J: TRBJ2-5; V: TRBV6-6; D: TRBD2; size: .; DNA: TGTGCCAGCGGGCGGGGGGCAGGGGAGACCCAGTACTTC; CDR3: CASGRGAGETQYF
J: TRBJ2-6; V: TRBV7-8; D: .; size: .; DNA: TGTGCCAGCAGCGCCCCGGCTGGGGCCAACGTCCTGACTTTC; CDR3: CASSAPAGANVLTF
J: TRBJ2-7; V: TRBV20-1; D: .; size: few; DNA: TGCAGTGCTAGAGATGGCCAAGCGGGTCCGCTGGGGGAGCAGTACTTC; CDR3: CSARDGQAGPLGEQYF
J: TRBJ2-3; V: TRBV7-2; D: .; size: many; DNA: TGTGCCAGCAGCTCCAGAGATACGCAGTATTTT; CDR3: CASSSRDTQYF
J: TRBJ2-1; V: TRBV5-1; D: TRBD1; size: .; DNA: TGCGCCAGCGCGTTACGACAGGGACGGAATGAGCAGTTCTTC; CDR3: CASALRQGRNEQFF
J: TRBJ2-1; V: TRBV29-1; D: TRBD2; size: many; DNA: TGCAGCGTCGGGGGGGGGGTACACGTTGAGCAGTTCTTC; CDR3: CSVGGGVHVEQFF
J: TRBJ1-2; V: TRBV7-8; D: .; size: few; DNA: TGTGCCAGCAGCTTGGGGCAGCGGCAGGGCTACACCTTC; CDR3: CASSLGQRQGYTF